What follows are 15 T cell receptor beta chains derived from one specimen sequenced in a study of T-cell reconstitution after alpha-beta-depleted transplantation in children. It was with unique molecular identifiers that the TCRbeta library was prepared. TCRdb used MiXCR to reprocess the PCR reads, holding one entry per CDR3 protein. The sample carries fewer than 500,000 distinct CDR3 sequences, approximately 42% recorded once. The specimen was PBMCs, collected before TCRalphabeta/CD19-depleted stem cell transplant. These TCRs come from a girl aged 2-10 years with aplastic anemia, due to receive a stem cell transplant.

This clonotype was seen only a few times. This chain links TRBV20-1 with TRBJ2-1; TRBD2 matches 10 bases. This CDR3 has 17 amino acids. CDR1 is DFQATT, CDR2 SNEGSKA, per germline (reference sequence). The CDR3 here is CSIDRGLLAGANNEQFF. The CDR3 DNA sequence: TGCAGCATAGACAGGGGTCTCCTAGCGGGAGCAAACAATGAGCAGTTCTTC.

The chain employs TRBV4-1 and TRBJ2-7; D not certain. Germline V lookup: CDR1 MGHRA, CDR2 YSYEKL. There are 13 residues in the CDR3. Trimming removed 0 bases from V and 4 bases from J, with 7 bases in between. This CDR3 reads CASSQEVHYEQYF. CDR3 DNA sequence: TGCGCCAGCAGCCAAGAAGTCCATTACGAGCAGTACTTC.

The sample holds a few counts of this clonotype. This sequence joins TRBV15 and TRBJ2-7, with 11 positions matching TRBD2. The CDR3 contains 17 residues. Germline CDR1 reads LNHNV; CDR2 reads YYDKDF (reference sequence). Trimming removed 0 bases from V and 0 bases from J; junction bases left unmatched: 4. CDR3 DNA sequence: TGTGCCACCAGCAGAGATCGTCTAGCGGGGGGCTCCTACGAGCAGTACTTC. Protein: CATSRDRLAGGSYEQYF.

The chain links TRBV7-9 to TRBJ1-5; weak D call: TRBD1 (5 bases). V was shortened by 3 bases and J by 4 bases, with 10 bases between the two germline ends. Germline V gene lookup returns CDR1 SEHNR and CDR2 FQNEAQ (reference sequence). This CDR3 spans 14 amino acids. CDR3 DNA sequence: TGTGCCAGCAGCTTCGCAGGGATGAATCAGCCCCAGCATTTT. Protein product: CASSFAGMNQPQHF.

This clonotype has only a few counts. The chain carries TRBV7-6 and TRBJ2-7; a weak D match, TRBD2 (5 bases). With 5 bases removed from V and 2 bases from J, the gap between germline ends came to 13 bases. CDR1 and CDR2 (germline): SGHVS, FNYEAQ. There are 14 residues in the CDR3. CDR3 coding DNA: TGTGCCAGCAGCCCTACGGGGATCCCCTACGAGCAGTACTTC. This gives the protein CASSPTGIPYEQYF.

V gene TRBV10-2 combines with J gene TRBJ2-7; perhaps TRBD1 as D (5 bases). Germline assignment: CDR1 WSHSY and CDR2 SAAADI. V gave up 6 bases and J gave up 6 bases, with 15 bases separating them. This CDR3 has 13 residues. CDR3 sequence: CASRDTRGVEQYF. DNA for the CDR3: TGCGCCAGCAGGGACACCCGTGGGGTCGAGCAGTACTTC.

This rearrangement joins TRBV4-2 to TRBJ2-7; 9 bases fit TRBD1. This CDR3 has 15 residues. Looked up from germline, CDR1 is LGHNA and CDR2 is YNFKEQ. V was pared by 5 bases and J by 4 bases, with 9 bases of the junction left unmatched. CDR3 bases: TGTGCCAGCAGCGCCCGGACAGGGGAGGTATACGAGCAGTACTTC. As protein: CASSARTGEVYEQYF.

This clonotype came up many times. The chain links TRBV12-3 or TRBV12-4 to TRBJ2-7, with D hard to call. V gave up 6 bases and J gave up 7 bases, with 16 bases separating them. CDR3 length: 13 residues. The chain's CDR3 is CASSEGPSTEQYF. In DNA form, the CDR3 reads TGTGCCAGCAGCGAAGGGCCCTCGACGGAGCAGTACTTC.

The chain recombines TRBV28 with TRBJ2-7; 14 bases are a match to TRBD2. From germline, CDR1 is MDHEN and CDR2 SYDVKM. This CDR3 region has 13 residues. The V and J ends lost 10 bases and 4 bases, in that order; junction bases with no gene match: 3. The CDR3 DNA reads as TGTGCCACCGGACTAGCGGGGGGATACGAGCAGTACTTC. The encoded protein is CATGLAGGYEQYF. Full variable domain (remainder filled in from reference TRBV28 and TRBJ2-7): DVKVTQSSRYLVKRTGEKVFLECVQDMDHENMFWYRQDPGLGLRLIYFSYDVKMKEKGDIPEGYSVSREKKERFSLILESASTNQTSMYLCATGLAGGYEQYFGPGTRLTVT.

The V gene is TRBV20-1, the J gene TRBJ2-4; D uncertain. Germline CDR1 is DFQATT and CDR2 is SNEGSKA (reference sequence). The CDR3 totals 11 residues. V dropped 7 bases and J dropped 10 bases, with 14 bases sitting between them. The CDR3 nucleotides read TGCAGTGGTCCACTTATGGGGATTCAGTACTTC. Amino acids: CSGPLMGIQYF.

The chain joins TRBV20-1 to TRBJ1-4; D call uncertain. The CDR3 sequence is 13 residues long. Germline assignment: CDR1 DFQATT and CDR2 SNEGSKA (reference sequence). Trimming pared 3 bases from V and 3 bases from J, leaving 8 bases between. The DNA of the CDR3 is TGCAGTGCTAGGGGTGGGGCTAATGAAAAACTGTTTTTT. As protein: CSARGGANEKLFF.

This clonotype showed up just a few times. The chain joins TRBV7-6 to TRBJ2-2; D unclear. This CDR3 is 13 amino acids long. V was shortened by 6 bases and J by 1 base, with 6 bases between the two germline ends. Germline V lookup: CDR1 SGHVS, CDR2 FNYEAQ. The CDR3: CASRNGNTGELFF. CDR3 nucleotides: TGTGCCAGCAGGAACGGGAACACCGGGGAGCTGTTTTTT.

The gene calls are TRBV20-1 and TRBJ2-7; maybe TRBD1 (5 bases). Germline assignment: CDR1 DFQATT and CDR2 SNEGSKA (reference sequence). The V end lost 6 bases, the J end lost 5 bases, and 23 bases lay between the germline ends. This CDR3 has 15 residues. CDR3 sequence reads: CSAPRWGPIADEQYF. CDR3 nucleotides: TGCAGTGCCCCCCGATGGGGCCCTATTGCGGACGAGCAGTACTTC.

V and J are TRBV28 and TRBJ2-7, with 14 bases identical to TRBD2. Germline V gives CDR1 MDHEN, CDR2 SYDVKM. This CDR3 has 16 residues. V shed 6 bases, J shed 2 bases, and the junction held 6 bases outside the gene matches. The CDR3 reads CASSRLAGGPPYEQYF. CDR3 bases: TGTGCCAGCAGCCGACTAGCGGGAGGGCCCCCCTACGAGCAGTACTTC.

This clonotype was seen a handful of times. A much larger clone lies a single base off, so this may be a read error. The J gene is TRBJ2-1, the V gene TRBV20-1, with 8 bases that match TRBD1. Germline CDR1 DFQATT, CDR2 SNEGSKA (reference sequence). CDR3 size: 14 residues. This chain's CDR3 is CSAMPQGADNEQLF. The CDR3 nucleotides are TGCAGTGCTATGCCGCAGGGGGCGGACAATGAGCAGCTCTTC.